The entry below gives a single T cell receptor (beta chain) sequence along with its context. Libraries were prepared by immunoSEQ multiplex PCR; TCRdb keeps only in-frame clonotypes and omits some of them. Among about 68,000 clones listed, about nine tenths were seen once. This sample stems from a study of T cell changes during pregnancy in multiple sclerosis. Looked up from germline, CDR1 is GTSNPN and CDR2 is SVGIG (reference sequence). Trimming took 4 bases from V and 4 from J; bases not matched to a gene: 8. The CDR3 covers 15 residues. The gene calls are TRBV30 and TRBJ2-2; 8 bases line up with TRBD1. This TCR derives from a female donor with multiple sclerosis, enrolled in a pregnancy study. This material consisted of peripheral blood, taken in the third trimester of pregnancy. CDR3 loop: CAWTRTGWATGELFF. The CDR3 DNA follows: TGTGCCTGGACCCGGACAGGGTGGGCCACCGGGGAGCTGTTTTTT.